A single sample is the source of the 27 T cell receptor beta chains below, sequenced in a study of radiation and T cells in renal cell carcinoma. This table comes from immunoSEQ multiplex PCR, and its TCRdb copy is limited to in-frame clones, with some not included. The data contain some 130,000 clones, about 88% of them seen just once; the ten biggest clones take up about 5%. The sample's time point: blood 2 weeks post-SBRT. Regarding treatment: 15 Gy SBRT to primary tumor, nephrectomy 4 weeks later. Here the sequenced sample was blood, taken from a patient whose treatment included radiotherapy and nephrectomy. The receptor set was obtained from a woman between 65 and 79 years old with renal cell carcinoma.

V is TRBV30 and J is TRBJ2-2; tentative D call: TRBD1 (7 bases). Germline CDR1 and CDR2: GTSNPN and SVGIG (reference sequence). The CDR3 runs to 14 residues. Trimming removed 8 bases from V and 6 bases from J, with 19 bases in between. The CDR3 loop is CALRGAGGPGELFF. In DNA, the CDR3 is TGTGCCCTGAGAGGGGCAGGGGGGCCCGGGGAGCTGTTTTTT.

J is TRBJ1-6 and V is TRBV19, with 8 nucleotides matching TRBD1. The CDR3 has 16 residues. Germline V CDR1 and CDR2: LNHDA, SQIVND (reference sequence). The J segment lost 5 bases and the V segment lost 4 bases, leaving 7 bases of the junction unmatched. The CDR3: CASSTRRDRNNSPLHF. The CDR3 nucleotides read TGTGCCAGTAGTACAAGGAGGGACAGGAATAATTCACCCCTCCACTTT.

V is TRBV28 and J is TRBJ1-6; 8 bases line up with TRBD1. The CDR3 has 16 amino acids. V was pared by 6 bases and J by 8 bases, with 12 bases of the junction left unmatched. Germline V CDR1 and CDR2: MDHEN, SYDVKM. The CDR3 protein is CASRILQGVVDSPLHF. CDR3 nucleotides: TGTGCCAGCAGAATACTACAGGGGGTGGTAGATTCACCCCTCCACTTT.

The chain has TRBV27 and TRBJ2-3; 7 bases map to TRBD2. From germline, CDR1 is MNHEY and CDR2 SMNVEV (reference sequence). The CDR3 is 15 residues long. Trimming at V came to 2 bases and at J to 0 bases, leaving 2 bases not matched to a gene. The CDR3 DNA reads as TGTGCCAGCAGTTTAATGGGGGGGAGCACAGATACGCAGTATTTT. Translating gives CASSLMGGSTDTQYF.

The CDR3 sequence is CASSFLGGRGQAYEQYF. CDR3 sequence (DNA): TGTGCCAGCAGCTTTTTAGGCGGACGGGGACAAGCCTACGAGCAGTACTTC. The rearrangement joins TRBV7-2 to TRBJ2-7, with D perhaps TRBD1 (6 bases). CDR3 length: 17 residues. V dropped 3 bases and J dropped 2 bases, with 20 bases sitting between them. CDR1 and CDR2 (germline): SGHTA, FQGNSA.

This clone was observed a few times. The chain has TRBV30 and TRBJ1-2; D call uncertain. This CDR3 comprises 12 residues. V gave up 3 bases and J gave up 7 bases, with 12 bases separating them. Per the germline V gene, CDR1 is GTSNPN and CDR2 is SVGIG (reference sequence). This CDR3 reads CAWSKDGGGYTF. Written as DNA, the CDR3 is TGTGCCTGGAGCAAGGACGGTGGTGGCTACACCTTC.

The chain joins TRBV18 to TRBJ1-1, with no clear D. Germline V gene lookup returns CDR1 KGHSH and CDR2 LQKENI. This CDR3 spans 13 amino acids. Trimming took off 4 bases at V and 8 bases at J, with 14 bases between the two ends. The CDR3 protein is CASSRSTSVEAFF. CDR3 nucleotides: TGTGCCAGCTCACGAAGTACTTCAGTAGAAGCTTTCTTT.

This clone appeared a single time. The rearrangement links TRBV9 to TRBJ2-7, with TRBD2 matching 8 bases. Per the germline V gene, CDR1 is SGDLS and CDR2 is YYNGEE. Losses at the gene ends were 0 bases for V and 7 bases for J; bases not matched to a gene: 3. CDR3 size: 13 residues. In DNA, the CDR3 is TGTGCCAGCAGCGTAGCGGGGGGGCGGGAGCAGTACTTC. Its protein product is CASSVAGGREQYF.

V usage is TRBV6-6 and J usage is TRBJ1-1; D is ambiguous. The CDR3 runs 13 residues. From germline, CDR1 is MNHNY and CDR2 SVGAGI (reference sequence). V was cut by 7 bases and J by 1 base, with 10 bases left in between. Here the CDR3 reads CASTRGWNTEAFF. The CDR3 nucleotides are TGTGCCAGCACCCGCGGATGGAACACTGAAGCTTTCTTT.

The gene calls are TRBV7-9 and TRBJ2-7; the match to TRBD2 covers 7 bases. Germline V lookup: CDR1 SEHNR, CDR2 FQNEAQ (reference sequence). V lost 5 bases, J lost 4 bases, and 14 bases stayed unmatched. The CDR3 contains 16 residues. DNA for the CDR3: TGTGCCAGCAGCCCGCGCGCCTCGGGGGGAGTTTACGAGCAGTACTTC. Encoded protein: CASSPRASGGVYEQYF.

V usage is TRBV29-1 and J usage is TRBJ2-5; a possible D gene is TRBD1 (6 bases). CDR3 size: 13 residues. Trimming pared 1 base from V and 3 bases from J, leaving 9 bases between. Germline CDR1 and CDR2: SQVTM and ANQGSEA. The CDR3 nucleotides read TGCAGCGTTGAAGCTGGGGGCGAAGAGACCCAGTACTTC. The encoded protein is CSVEAGGEETQYF.

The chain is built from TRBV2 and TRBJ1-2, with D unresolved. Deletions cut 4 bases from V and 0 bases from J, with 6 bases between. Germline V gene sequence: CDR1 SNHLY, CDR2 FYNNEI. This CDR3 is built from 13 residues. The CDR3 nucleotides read TGTGCCAGCAGTGGGCCGGCTAACTATGGCTACACCTTC. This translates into CASSGPANYGYTF.

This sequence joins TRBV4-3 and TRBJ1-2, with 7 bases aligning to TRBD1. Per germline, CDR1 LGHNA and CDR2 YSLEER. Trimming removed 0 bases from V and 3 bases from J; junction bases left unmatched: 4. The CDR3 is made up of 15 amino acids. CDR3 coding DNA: TGCGCCAGCAGCCAAGAGGAAGGACAGGACTATGGCTACACCTTC. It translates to CASSQEEGQDYGYTF.

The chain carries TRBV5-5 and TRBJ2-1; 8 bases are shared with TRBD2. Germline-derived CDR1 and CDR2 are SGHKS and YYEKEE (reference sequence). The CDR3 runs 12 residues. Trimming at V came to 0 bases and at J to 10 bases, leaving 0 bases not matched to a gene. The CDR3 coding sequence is TGTGCCAGCAGCTTGGGCGGGGGGGAGCAGTTCTTC. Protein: CASSLGGGEQFF.

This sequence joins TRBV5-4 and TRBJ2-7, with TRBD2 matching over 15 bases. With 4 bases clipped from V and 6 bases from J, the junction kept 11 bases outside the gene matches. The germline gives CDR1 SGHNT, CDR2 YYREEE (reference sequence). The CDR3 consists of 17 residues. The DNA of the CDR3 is TGTGCCAGCAGCCCCAGGGGACTAGCGGGGGGAGTGGGCGAGCAGTACTTC. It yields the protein CASSPRGLAGGVGEQYF. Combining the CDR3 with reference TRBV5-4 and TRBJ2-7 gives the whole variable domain ETGVTQSPTHLIKTRGQQVTLRCSSQSGHNTVSWYQQALGQGPQFIFQYYREEENGRGNFPPRFSGLQFPNYSSELNVNALELDDSALYLCASSPRGLAGGVGEQYFGPGTRLTVT.

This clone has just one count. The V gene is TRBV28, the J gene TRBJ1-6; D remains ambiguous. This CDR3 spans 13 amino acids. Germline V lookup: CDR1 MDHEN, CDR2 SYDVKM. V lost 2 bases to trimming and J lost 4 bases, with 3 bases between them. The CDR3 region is CASSLIYNSPLHF. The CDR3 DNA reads TGTGCCAGCAGTTTAATATATAATTCACCCCTCCACTTT.

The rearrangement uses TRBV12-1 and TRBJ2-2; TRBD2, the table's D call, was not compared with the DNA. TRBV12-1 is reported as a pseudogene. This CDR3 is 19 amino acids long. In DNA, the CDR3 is TGTGCCAGCAGCCGTCGGGGTTACTGGCGGGGGGGCCCCACCGGGGAGCTGTTTTTT. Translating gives CASSRRGYWRGGPTGELFF.

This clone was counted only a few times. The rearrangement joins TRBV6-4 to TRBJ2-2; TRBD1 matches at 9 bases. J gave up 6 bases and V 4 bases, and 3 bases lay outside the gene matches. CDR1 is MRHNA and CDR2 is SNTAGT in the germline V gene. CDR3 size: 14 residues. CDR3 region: CASSGTGDAGELFF. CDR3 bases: TGTGCCAGCAGTGGGACAGGGGACGCCGGGGAGCTGTTTTTT.

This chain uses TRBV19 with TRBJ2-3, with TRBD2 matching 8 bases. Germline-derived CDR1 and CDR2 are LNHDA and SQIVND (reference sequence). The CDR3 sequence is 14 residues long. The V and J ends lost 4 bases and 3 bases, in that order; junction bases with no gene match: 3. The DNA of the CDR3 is TGTGCCAGTAGTAGCGGGGGGCCGACAGATACGCAGTATTTT. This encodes CASSSGGPTDTQYF.

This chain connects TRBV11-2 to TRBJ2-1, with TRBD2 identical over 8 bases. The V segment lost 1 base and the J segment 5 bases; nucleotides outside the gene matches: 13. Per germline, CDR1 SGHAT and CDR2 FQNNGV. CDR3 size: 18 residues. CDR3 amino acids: CASSLVVGLVSRDNEQFF. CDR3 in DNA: TGTGCCAGCAGCTTAGTGGTGGGACTAGTGTCTCGGGACAATGAGCAGTTCTTC.

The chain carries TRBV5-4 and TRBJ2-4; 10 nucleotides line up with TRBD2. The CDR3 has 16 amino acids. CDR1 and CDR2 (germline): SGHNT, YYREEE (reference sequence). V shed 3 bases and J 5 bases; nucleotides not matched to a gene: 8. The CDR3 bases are TGTGCCAGCAGCTCCTTTATCACTAGCGGGGAAAACATTCAGTACTTC. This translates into CASSSFITSGENIQYF.

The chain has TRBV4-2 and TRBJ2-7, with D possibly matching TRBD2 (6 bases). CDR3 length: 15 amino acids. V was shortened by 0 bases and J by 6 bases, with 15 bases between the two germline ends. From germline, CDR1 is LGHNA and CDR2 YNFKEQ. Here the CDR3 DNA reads TGTGCCAGCAGCCAAGAAGCCGGGAGCAGACGCGAGCAGTACTTC. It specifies CASSQEAGSRREQYF.

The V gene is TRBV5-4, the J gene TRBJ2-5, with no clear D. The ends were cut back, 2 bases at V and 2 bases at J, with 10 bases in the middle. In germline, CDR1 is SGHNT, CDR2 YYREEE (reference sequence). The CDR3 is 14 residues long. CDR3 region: CASSFRAEQETQYF. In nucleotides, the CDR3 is TGTGCCAGCAGCTTTCGCGCGGAACAAGAGACCCAGTACTTC.

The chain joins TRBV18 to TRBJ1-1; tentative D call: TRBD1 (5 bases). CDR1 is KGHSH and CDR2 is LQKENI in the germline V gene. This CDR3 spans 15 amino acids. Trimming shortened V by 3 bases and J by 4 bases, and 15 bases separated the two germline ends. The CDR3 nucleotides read TGTGCCAGCTCACCCAGTACAGGCCCGGGCACTGAAGCTTTCTTT. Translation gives CASSPSTGPGTEAFF.

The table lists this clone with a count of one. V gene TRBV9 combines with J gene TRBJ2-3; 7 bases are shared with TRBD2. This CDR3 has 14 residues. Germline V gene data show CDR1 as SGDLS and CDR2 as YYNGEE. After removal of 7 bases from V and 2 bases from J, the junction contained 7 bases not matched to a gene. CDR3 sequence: CASGEGRITDTQYF. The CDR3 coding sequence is TGTGCCAGCGGGGAGGGGAGGATCACAGATACGCAGTATTTT.

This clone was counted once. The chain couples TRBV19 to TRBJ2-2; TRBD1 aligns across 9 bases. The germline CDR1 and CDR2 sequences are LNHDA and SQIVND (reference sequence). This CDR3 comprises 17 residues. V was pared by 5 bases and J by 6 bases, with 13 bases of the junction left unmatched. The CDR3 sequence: CASSGYPGQGSAGELFF. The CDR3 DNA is TGTGCCAGTAGTGGATACCCGGGACAGGGCTCGGCCGGGGAGCTGTTTTTT.

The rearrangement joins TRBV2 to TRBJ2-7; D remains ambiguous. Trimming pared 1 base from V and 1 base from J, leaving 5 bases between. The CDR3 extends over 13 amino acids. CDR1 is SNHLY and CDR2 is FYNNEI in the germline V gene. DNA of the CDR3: TGTGCCAGCAGTGAAGGAATTTCCTACGAGCAGTACTTC. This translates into CASSEGISYEQYF. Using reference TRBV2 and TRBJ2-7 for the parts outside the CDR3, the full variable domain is EPEVTQTPSHQVTQMGQEVILRCVPISNHLYFYWYRQILGQKVEFLVSFYNNEISEKSEIFDDQFSVERPDGSNFTLKIRSTKLEDSAMYFCASSEGISYEQYFGPGTRLTVT.